This TCR beta chain was sequenced for a study of blood T cell repertoires in COVID-19. Study as a whole: Samples taken during acute and convalescent COVID-19 were collected in the United States, Italy and Spain.

Per the study methods: Estimation of nucleated cell counts was performed using reference gene primer amplification. Measured with immunoSEQ multiplex PCR; TCRdb has only the in-frame clones, and not every one. Clonal size and the V and J genes are those of that table, whereas D and trimming came from the DNA. This sample has tens of thousands of clones, with 80% to 90% found just once. V lost 6 bases, J lost 0 bases, and 19 bases stayed unmatched. Germline loops: CDR1 KGHDR, CDR2 SFDVKD. This CDR3 spans 21 amino acids. Enrollment of patients from Seattle took place during active infection, with longitudinal follow-up.

The chain has TRBV24-1 and TRBJ1-4; TRBD1 aligns across 9 bases. Sequencing used peripheral blood. The source is a woman aged 55-69 years with COVID-19, enrolled during active disease. In nucleotides, the CDR3 is TGTGCCACCAGTCACCTCCCCGGGACAGGGAGGACCTTTGCAACTAATGAAAAACTGTTTTTT. This sequence encodes CATSHLPGTGRTFATNEKLFF.